What follows are 3 T cell receptor beta chains derived from one specimen sequenced in a study of blood T cells in healthy people across ages. Sample-barcoded 5' priming and a J-beta primer mix drove a second PCR of roughly 7 to 11 cycles. TCRdb redid the calling of the 5' RACE reads with MiXCR, one entry per CDR3 protein. The repertoire holds roughly 1,800,000 distinct CDR3 sequences, with roughly 49% as singletons. The source material was blood. These receptors all stem from a woman in her thirties or forties in good health.

The chain couples TRBV13 to TRBJ2-5, with 10 bases lining up with TRBD1. Germline assignment: CDR1 PRHDT and CDR2 FYEKMQ (reference sequence). The CDR3 contains 16 residues. Trimming took 4 bases from V and 4 from J; bases not matched to a gene: 9. The CDR3 sequence is CASSSRGQGGGETQYF. CDR3 DNA: TGTGCCAGCAGCTCCAGAGGACAGGGGGGGGGAGAGACCCAGTACTTC.

The table lists this clonotype with many counts. Here the CDR3 reads CASSLLRTDTQYF. In DNA, the CDR3 is TGTGCCAGCAGCTTATTACGCACAGATACGCAGTATTTT. V usage is TRBV7-2 and J usage is TRBJ2-3, with D hard to call. Germline CDR1 and CDR2: SGHTA and FQGNSA. V lost 2 bases, J lost 1 base, and 4 bases lay in between. This CDR3 has 13 residues.

The chain combines TRBV5-1 with TRBJ2-3, with 10 bases fitting TRBD2. This CDR3 contains 16 residues. CDR1 SGHRS and CDR2 YFSETQ come from the germline V gene. V lost 0 bases to trimming and J lost 3 bases; unmatched junction nucleotides: 4. The DNA for the CDR3 is TGCGCCAGCAGCTTGGATCGTAGCGGGGGGACAGATACGCAGTATTTT. This sequence encodes CASSLDRSGGTDTQYF.